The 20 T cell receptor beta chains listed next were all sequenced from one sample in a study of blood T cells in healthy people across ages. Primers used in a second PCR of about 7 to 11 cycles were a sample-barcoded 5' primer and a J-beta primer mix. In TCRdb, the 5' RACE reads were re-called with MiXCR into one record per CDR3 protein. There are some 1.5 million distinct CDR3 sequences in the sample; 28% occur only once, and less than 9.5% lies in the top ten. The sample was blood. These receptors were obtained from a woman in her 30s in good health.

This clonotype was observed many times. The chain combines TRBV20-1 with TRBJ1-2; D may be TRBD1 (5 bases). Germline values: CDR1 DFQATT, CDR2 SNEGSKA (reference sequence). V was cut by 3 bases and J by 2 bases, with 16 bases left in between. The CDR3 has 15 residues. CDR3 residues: CSASPLLTENYGYTF. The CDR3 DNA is TGCAGTGCTAGTCCCCTCCTGACAGAGAACTATGGCTACACCTTC.

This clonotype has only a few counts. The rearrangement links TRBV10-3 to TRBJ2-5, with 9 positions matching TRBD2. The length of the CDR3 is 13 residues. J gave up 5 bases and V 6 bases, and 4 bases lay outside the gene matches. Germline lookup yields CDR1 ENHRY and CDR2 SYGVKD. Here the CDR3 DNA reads TGTGCCATCAGGCGGGAGGGTTTGGAGACCCAGTACTTC. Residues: CAIRREGLETQYF.

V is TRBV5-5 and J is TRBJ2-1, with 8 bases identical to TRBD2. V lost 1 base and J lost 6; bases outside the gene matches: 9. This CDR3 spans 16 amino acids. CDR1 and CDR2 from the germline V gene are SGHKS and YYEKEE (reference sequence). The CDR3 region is CASSLRGSGNFNEQFF. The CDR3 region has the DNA TGTGCCAGCAGCTTGAGGGGTAGCGGGAATTTCAATGAGCAGTTCTTC.

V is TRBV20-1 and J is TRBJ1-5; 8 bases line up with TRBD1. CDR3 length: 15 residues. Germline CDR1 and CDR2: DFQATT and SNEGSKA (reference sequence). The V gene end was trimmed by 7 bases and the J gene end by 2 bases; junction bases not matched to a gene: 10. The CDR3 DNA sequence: TGCAGTGTGCCGGCAGGGGGCGTCGGCAATCAGCCCCAGCATTTT. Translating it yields CSVPAGGVGNQPQHF.

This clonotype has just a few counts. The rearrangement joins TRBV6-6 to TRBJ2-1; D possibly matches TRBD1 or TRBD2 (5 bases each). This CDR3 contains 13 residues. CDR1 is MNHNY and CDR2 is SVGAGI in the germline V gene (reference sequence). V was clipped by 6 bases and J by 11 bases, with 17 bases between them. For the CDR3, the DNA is TGTGCCAGCAGGTACGGGACGCCGGATAAGCAGTTCTTC. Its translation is CASRYGTPDKQFF.

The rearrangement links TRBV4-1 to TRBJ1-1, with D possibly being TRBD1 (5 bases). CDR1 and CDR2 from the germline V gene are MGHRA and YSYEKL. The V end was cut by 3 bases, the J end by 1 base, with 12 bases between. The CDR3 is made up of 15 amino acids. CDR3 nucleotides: TGCGCCAGCAGCCAGTTGGGCGGGGGGAACACTGAAGCTTTCTTT. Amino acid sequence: CASSQLGGGNTEAFF.

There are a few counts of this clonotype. The chain's CDR3 is CATSGDSPYGYTF. For the CDR3, the DNA is TGTGCCACTTCGGGGGACAGTCCCTATGGCTACACCTTC. V usage is TRBV6-5 and J usage is TRBJ1-2, with 7 bases fitting TRBD1. Germline-derived CDR1 and CDR2 are MNHEY and SVGAGI. The CDR3 loop spans 13 amino acids. With 10 bases clipped from V and 4 bases from J, the junction kept 9 bases outside the gene matches.

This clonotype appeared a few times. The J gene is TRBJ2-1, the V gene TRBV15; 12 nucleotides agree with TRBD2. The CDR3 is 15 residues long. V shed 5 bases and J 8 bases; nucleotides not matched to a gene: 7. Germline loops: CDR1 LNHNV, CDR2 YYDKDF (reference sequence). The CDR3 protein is CATSGLAGGPDEQFF. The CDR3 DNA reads TGTGCCACCAGCGGTCTAGCGGGAGGGCCAGATGAGCAGTTCTTC.

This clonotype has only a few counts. The CDR3 reads CATSRGRPQHF. CDR3 DNA sequence: TGTGCCACCAGCAGAGGCCGGCCCCAGCATTTT. The V and J genes are TRBV15 and TRBJ1-5, with D hard to call. Germline CDR1 and CDR2: LNHNV and YYDKDF (reference sequence). V lost 1 base and J 9 bases, leaving 4 bases between the germline ends. The CDR3 is 11 amino acids.

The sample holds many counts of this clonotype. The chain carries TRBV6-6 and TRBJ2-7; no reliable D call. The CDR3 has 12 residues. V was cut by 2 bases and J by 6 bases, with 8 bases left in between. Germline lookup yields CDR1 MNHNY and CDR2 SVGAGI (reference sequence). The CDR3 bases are TGTGCCAGCAGTTACGTTCAAGGCGAGCAGTACTTC. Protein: CASSYVQGEQYF.

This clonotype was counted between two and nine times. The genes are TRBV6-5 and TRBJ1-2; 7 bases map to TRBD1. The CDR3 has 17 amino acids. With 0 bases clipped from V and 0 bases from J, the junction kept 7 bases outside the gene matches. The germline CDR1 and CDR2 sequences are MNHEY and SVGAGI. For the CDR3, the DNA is TGTGCCAGCAGTTACTCGACACAGGGGCCGACTAACTATGGCTACACCTTC. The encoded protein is CASSYSTQGPTNYGYTF.

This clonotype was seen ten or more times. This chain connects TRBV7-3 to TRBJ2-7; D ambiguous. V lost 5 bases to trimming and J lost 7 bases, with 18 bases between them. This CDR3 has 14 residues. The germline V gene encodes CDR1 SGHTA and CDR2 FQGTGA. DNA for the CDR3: TGTGCCAGCAGCCCCCACTCGGGTGCCTTGGAGCAGTACTTC. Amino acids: CASSPHSGALEQYF.

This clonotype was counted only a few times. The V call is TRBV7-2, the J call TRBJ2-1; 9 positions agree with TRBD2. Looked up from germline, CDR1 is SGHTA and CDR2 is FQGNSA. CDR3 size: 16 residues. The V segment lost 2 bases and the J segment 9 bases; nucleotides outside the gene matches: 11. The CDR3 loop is CASSLTWVAGALEQFF. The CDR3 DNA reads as TGTGCCAGCAGCTTAACTTGGGTAGCGGGAGCTCTTGAGCAGTTCTTC.

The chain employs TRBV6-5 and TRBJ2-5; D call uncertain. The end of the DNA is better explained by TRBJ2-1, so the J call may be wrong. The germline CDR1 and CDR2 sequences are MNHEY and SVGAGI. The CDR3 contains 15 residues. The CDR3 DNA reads TGTGCCAGCACCCGGACCCCTTCGGCCCCAGAGACCCAGTTCTTC. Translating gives CASTRTPSAPETQFF.

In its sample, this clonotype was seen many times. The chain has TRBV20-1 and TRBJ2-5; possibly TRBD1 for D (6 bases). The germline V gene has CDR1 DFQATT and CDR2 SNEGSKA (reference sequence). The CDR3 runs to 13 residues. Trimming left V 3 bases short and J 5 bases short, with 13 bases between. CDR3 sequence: CSARGYRDETQYF. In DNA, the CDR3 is TGCAGTGCTAGGGGCTACAGGGATGAGACCCAGTACTTC.

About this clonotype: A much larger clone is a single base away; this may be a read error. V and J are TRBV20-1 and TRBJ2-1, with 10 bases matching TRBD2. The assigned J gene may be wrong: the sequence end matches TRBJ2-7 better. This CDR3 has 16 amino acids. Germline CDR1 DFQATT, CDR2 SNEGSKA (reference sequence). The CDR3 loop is CSAGTSGRAPYNEQYF. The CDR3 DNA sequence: TGCAGTGCTGGTACCAGCGGGAGGGCCCCCTACAATGAGCAGTACTTC.

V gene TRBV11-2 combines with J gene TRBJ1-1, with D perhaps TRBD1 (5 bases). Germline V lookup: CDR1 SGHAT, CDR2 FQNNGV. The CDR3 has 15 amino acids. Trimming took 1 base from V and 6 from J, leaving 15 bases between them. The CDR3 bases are TGTGCCAGCAGCTTAGGGGTCAGGGCTCCCTCTGAAGCTTTCTTT. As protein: CASSLGVRAPSEAFF.

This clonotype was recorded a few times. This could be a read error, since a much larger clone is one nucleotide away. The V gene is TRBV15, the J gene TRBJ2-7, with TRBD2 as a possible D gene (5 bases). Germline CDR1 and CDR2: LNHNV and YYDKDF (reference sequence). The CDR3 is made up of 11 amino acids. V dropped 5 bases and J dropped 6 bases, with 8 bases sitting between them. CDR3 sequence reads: CATSLAGEQYF. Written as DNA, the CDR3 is TGTGCCACCAGCCTAGCTGGCGAGCAGTACTTC. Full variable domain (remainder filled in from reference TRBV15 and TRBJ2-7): DAMVIQNPRYQVTQFGKPVTLSCSQTLNHNVMYWYQQKSSQAPKLLFHYYDKDFNNEADTPDNFQSRRPNTSFCFLDIRSPGLGDTAMYLCATSLAGEQYFGPGTRLTVT.

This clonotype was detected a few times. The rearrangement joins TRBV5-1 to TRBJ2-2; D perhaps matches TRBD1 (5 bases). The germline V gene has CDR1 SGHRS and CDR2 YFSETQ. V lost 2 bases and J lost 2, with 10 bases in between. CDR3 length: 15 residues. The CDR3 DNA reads TGCGCCAGCAGCTTCAACCAGGGTAACACCGGGGAGCTGTTTTTT. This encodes CASSFNQGNTGELFF.

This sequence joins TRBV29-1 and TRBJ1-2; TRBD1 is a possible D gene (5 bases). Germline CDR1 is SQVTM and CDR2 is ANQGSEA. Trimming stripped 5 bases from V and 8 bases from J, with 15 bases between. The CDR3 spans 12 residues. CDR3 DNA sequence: TGCAGCGTTAAACCCCCAGGGAGAGGCTACACCTTC. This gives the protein CSVKPPGRGYTF.